This T cell receptor (beta chain) came from a study of identical twins. Overall study findings and caveats: Cord blood beta clonotypes present at high abundance carried fewer insertions; no such pattern appeared in memory repertoires. Compared with unrelated sharing, twin-shared out-of-frame alpha sequences had more low-probability sequences.

Points on this clonotype: Its antigen is unknown.

TCRdb processed the 5' RACE reads anew with MiXCR; each CDR3 protein has one entry. This sample yields about 530,000 distinct CDR3 sequences, of which about 20% are seen a single time; around 0.48% belongs to the top ten. The V segment lost 6 bases and the J segment 3 bases; nucleotides outside the gene matches: 2. The CDR3 consists of 12 residues. These sequences were also reported in another study, on yellow fever vaccine responses in identical twins. From that report: Twins reportedly had a vaccine T cell response that seemed partly convergent, partly personalized.

The TCR sequence derives from a woman between 18 and 29 years old in good health. The sequencing input was CD4+ T cells sorted from blood. V usage is TRBV12-3 or TRBV12-4 and J usage is TRBJ2-7; 7 bases align to TRBD1. The CDR3 DNA reads as TGTGCCAGCAGCGGGACAGTCTACGAGCAGTACTTC. Translated, it gives CASSGTVYEQYF.